This record concerns one T cell receptor beta chain sequence. The data are from a study of blood T cell repertoires in COVID-19. Study-wide background: Acute and convalescent COVID-19 specimens originated in the United States, Italy and Spain. PBMCs, B-cell-depleted T cells, or T cells provided the cDNA or gDNA that made up the material.

Original data processing: Reference gene primer amplification in the assay estimated nucleated cell counts. The data were produced by immunoSEQ multiplex PCR, yet TCRdb's version contains in-frame clones alone and is incomplete. The V and J calls and the clone size are those of that table, but D and trimming were determined from the DNA. This table holds some 130,000 clones, about 85% found once. The CDR3 runs 15 residues. Per germline, CDR1 SGHNT and CDR2 YYREEE (reference sequence). The V and J ends lost 2 bases and 6 bases, in that order; junction bases with no gene match: 5. Material for sequencing was peripheral blood. The chain links TRBV5-4 to TRBJ1-4; 9 bases map to TRBD1. This receptor was taken from a man in his sixties or seventies with acute or convalescent COVID-19. The CDR3 DNA reads as TGTGCCAGCAGCTTTACAGGGGGCGTGGATGAAAAACTGTTTTTT. Amino acids: CASSFTGGVDEKLFF. Full variable domain (rest looked up from reference TRBV5-4 and TRBJ1-4): ETGVTQSPTHLIKTRGQQVTLRCSSQSGHNTVSWYQQALGQGPQFIFQYYREEENGRGNFPPRFSGLQFPNYSSELNVNALELDDSALYLCASSFTGGVDEKLFFGSGTQLSVL.